This record looks at one T cell receptor beta chain sequence and its context. The CDR3 is made up of 13 amino acids. The germline gives CDR1 MNHNY, CDR2 SVGAGI (reference sequence). The V end was cut by 6 bases, the J end by 4 bases, with 10 bases between. The data stem from a study of PD-L1 blockade in urothelial cancer. Produced via immunoSEQ multiplex PCR; TCRdb's table is partial and in-frame only. The table lists tens of thousands of clones, about 80% of them singletons. The TCR originated in a man aged 65-85 years with urothelial cancer. The chain recombines TRBV6-6 with TRBJ1-5, with a weak D call TRBD1 (5 bases). The material was PBMCs, obtained around atezolizumab (anti-PD-L1) treatment. CDR3 in amino acids: CASRFQGNQPQHF. CDR3 sequence (DNA): TGTGCCAGCAGATTCCAGGGAAATCAGCCCCAGCATTTT.